This TCR beta chain is from a study of cytomegalovirus exposure and HLA in healthy donors. Findings and limits, study-wide: Generally TCR sequences proved uncommon, though certain public TCRs appeared in numerous donors. Across donors, presence/absence analyses took sequencing depth to be roughly uniform.

Use of 60 Vbeta and 13 Jbeta primers characterized the PCR. Original processing methods: In a later analysis, the count reached some 88 million unique TCR beta chains, with roughly 11 million shared. The protocol was immunoSEQ multiplex PCR, while the TCRdb copy is restricted to in-frame clones and leaves out a portion. V and J calls and clone size are given by that table; D and trimming were obtained from the DNA. Of 80,000 to 100,000 clones in the sample, less than 80% were seen once. Between the trimmed V and J ends, which lost 4 bases and 0 bases, there was a span of 7 bases. Germline lookup yields CDR1 SGHTA and CDR2 FQGNSA. The CDR3 has 14 amino acids. This clone came up a few times. Its specificity is unknown.

This clonotype was sampled from a middle-aged woman in good health and CMV-seropositive. Input material: PBMCs. The rearrangement joins TRBV7-2 to TRBJ1-5; D is unresolved. The CDR3 DNA sequence: TGTGCCAGCAGCTCGCAGTCTAGCAATCAGCCCCAGCATTTT. Translated: CASSSQSSNQPQHF.